Each of the 30 T cell receptor beta chains below was sequenced from the same sample in a study of T cell responses to AZD1222 COVID-19 vaccine. Libraries were prepared by immunoSEQ multiplex PCR; TCRdb keeps only in-frame clonotypes and omits some of them. The table lists about 120,000 clones, 70% to 90% of them singletons, with more than 3% in the top ten. Sample: peripheral blood, taken on day 0 of AZD1222 vaccination. The receptors come from an adult in good health.

V gene TRBV19 combines with J gene TRBJ1-6; 7 positions agree with TRBD1. V shed 11 bases and J 3 bases; nucleotides not matched to a gene: 7. CDR3 length: 14 residues. Per the germline V gene, CDR1 is LNHDA and CDR2 is SQIVND (reference sequence). The CDR3 bases are TGTGCCTCCGCGACAGGGTTCTATAATTCACCCCTCCACTTT. This gives the protein CASATGFYNSPLHF.

The chain combines TRBV25-1 with TRBJ1-2; D is undetermined. Trimming shortened V by 1 base and J by 5 bases, and 8 bases separated the two germline ends. Germline CDR1 is MGHDK and CDR2 is SYGVNS. The CDR3 is 13 amino acids. The CDR3 loop is CASSEFKGYGYTF. The CDR3 region has the DNA TGTGCCAGCAGTGAATTCAAGGGTTATGGCTACACCTTC.

V usage is TRBV19 and J usage is TRBJ1-1; the D gene is possibly TRBD1 (5 bases). Germline-derived CDR1 and CDR2 are LNHDA and SQIVND (reference sequence). This CDR3 spans 15 amino acids. V gave up 5 bases and J gave up 2 bases, with 15 bases separating them. CDR3 region: CASSHHGTLNTEAFF. CDR3 in DNA: TGTGCCAGTAGTCACCACGGGACTCTTAACACTGAAGCTTTCTTT. Drawing the rest from reference TRBV19 and TRBJ1-1, the complete variable domain is DGGITQSPKYLFRKEGQNVTLSCEQNLNHDAMYWYRQDPGQGLRLIYYSQIVNDFQKGDIAEGYSVSREKKESFPLTVTSAQKNPTAFYLCASSHHGTLNTEAFFGQGTRLTVV.

Concerning this clone: The sample has other DNA sequences that encode this CDR3 too. This rearrangement joins TRBV7-3 to TRBJ1-1; D is uncertain. The CDR3 totals 13 residues. V was cut by 2 bases and J by 0 bases, with 4 bases left in between. Germline V gives CDR1 SGHTA, CDR2 FQGTGA. The CDR3 region has the DNA TGTGCCAGCAGCTTATCCTTGAACACTGAAGCTTTCTTT. It translates to CASSLSLNTEAFF.

The rearrangement links TRBV6-1 to TRBJ1-6; D is unresolved. V lost 3 bases to trimming and J lost 7 bases, with 13 bases between them. CDR3 length: 15 amino acids. Per the germline V gene, CDR1 is MNHNS and CDR2 is SASEGT. CDR3 residues: CASSDKQPRNSPLHF. The CDR3 DNA follows: TGTGCCAGCAGTGACAAACAGCCCCGGAATTCACCCCTCCACTTT.

The chain uses TRBV6-4 and TRBJ2-5; 7 bases fit TRBD2. This CDR3 region has 17 residues. Germline V gives CDR1 MRHNA, CDR2 SNTAGT. With V trimmed by 2 bases and J by 1 base, 10 bases remained unmatched. The CDR3 bases are TGTGCCAGCAGTGACCATAGGGGCGGGGGAAGCCAAGAGACCCAGTACTTC. Translation gives CASSDHRGGGSQETQYF.

The chain has TRBV19 and TRBJ1-1; no firm D call. The CDR3 has 13 amino acids. Germline V gives CDR1 LNHDA, CDR2 SQIVND (reference sequence). The V and J ends lost 1 base and 0 bases respectively, with 3 bases between them. The CDR3 loop reads CASSIGMNTEAFF. The CDR3 nucleotides are TGTGCCAGTAGTATAGGGATGAACACTGAAGCTTTCTTT.

The chain carries TRBV7-8 and TRBJ1-3, with 11 bases aligning to TRBD1. This CDR3 contains 15 residues. Trimming removed 2 bases from V and 4 bases from J; junction bases left unmatched: 1. Germline values: CDR1 SGHVS, CDR2 FQNEAQ. The CDR3 is CASSLRTGGGNTIYF. For the CDR3, the DNA is TGTGCCAGCAGCTTAAGGACAGGGGGCGGAAACACCATATATTTT.

V and J are TRBV5-6 and TRBJ1-2; no reliable D call. Trimming removed 4 bases at V and 0 bases at J, with 10 bases between. CDR3 length: 14 amino acids. The germline CDR1 and CDR2 sequences are SGHDT and YYEEEE. CDR3 DNA sequence: TGTGCCAGCAGCCCCGTCCCAGCTAACTATGGCTACACCTTC. Its translation is CASSPVPANYGYTF.

This chain uses TRBV9 with TRBJ2-3; D is ambiguous. The CDR3 runs 16 residues. Trimming removed 0 bases from V and 4 bases from J, with 15 bases in between. The germline V gene encodes CDR1 SGDLS and CDR2 YYNGEE. The DNA of the CDR3 is TGTGCCAGCAGCGTAGGAGCGAGACCTCCGGCAGATACGCAGTATTTT. It yields the protein CASSVGARPPADTQYF.

The CDR3 region is CASIDQTPGLAGLYNEQFF. The CDR3 nucleotides are TGTGCCAGCATTGACCAGACCCCGGGACTAGCGGGCCTTTACAATGAGCAGTTCTTC. This rearrangement joins TRBV6-1 to TRBJ2-1; 12 nucleotides align to TRBD2. V was clipped by 7 bases and J by 4 bases; unmatched bases: 17. CDR3 length equals 19 residues. The germline gives CDR1 MNHNS, CDR2 SASEGT.

The chain links TRBV5-1 to TRBJ2-2; 10 nucleotides line up with TRBD1. This CDR3 has 15 amino acids. Germline CDR1 reads SGHRS; CDR2 reads YFSETQ. Trimming cost V 4 bases and J 7 bases; bases outside gene matches: 7. CDR3: CASSLDRGQNGELFF. The CDR3, as DNA: TGCGCCAGCAGCCTAGACAGGGGGCAAAACGGGGAGCTGTTTTTT.

The rearrangement links TRBV11-2 to TRBJ1-1; D is ambiguous. CDR1 is SGHAT, CDR2 FQNNGV, per germline. The CDR3 has 15 amino acids. Between the trimmed V and J ends, which lost 5 bases and 4 bases, there was a span of 17 bases. CDR3 nucleotides: TGTGCCAGCAGCCCAAGACGGGGTATCAGCACTGAAGCTTTCTTT. This encodes CASSPRRGISTEAFF.

Written as DNA, the CDR3 is TGTGCCAGCAACCGGGACAGGGACAAAAACATTCAGTACTTC. Translation: CASNRDRDKNIQYF. The chain links TRBV6-5 to TRBJ2-4; TRBD1 aligns across 9 bases. In germline, CDR1 is MNHEY, CDR2 SVGAGI. The CDR3 totals 14 residues. V lost 7 bases to trimming and J lost 3 bases; unmatched junction nucleotides: 4.

The chain couples TRBV6-5 to TRBJ1-6; D call uncertain. The V end lost 9 bases, the J end lost 8 bases, and 14 bases lay between the germline ends. The germline gives CDR1 MNHEY, CDR2 SVGAGI. The CDR3 has 13 residues. In DNA, the CDR3 is TGTGCCAGTACCACGGTCGTTGATTCACCCCTCCACTTT. It translates to CASTTVVDSPLHF.

This chain joins TRBV5-1 and TRBJ1-2; D is uncertain. The V end was cut by 2 bases, the J end by 6 bases, with 17 bases between. The CDR3 is made up of 15 amino acids. From germline, CDR1 is SGHRS and CDR2 YFSETQ. The CDR3 nucleotides read TGCGCCAGCAGCTTCCCCCAGGCAAAACCTGATGGCTACACCTTC. Its translation is CASSFPQAKPDGYTF. The full variable domain, its missing parts supplied by reference TRBV5-1 and TRBJ1-2, is KAGVTQTPRYLIKTRGQQVTLSCSPISGHRSVSWYQQTPGQGLQFLFEYFSETQRNKGNFPGRFSGRQFSNSRSEMNVSTLELGDSALYLCASSFPQAKPDGYTFGSGTRLTVV.

This chain joins TRBV6-5 and TRBJ1-2; D not certain. CDR1 and CDR2 from the germline V gene are MNHEY and SVGAGI. This CDR3 is 11 amino acids long. Trimming removed 8 bases at V and 3 bases at J, with 7 bases between. The CDR3 coding sequence is TGTGCCAGCGGACTTCACTATGGCTACACCTTC. Translated: CASGLHYGYTF.

V is TRBV27 and J is TRBJ1-2; 7 positions match TRBD1. The CDR3 has 16 residues. V lost 2 bases to trimming and J lost 2 bases; unmatched junction nucleotides: 8. Germline V lookup: CDR1 MNHEY, CDR2 SMNVEV (reference sequence). CDR3 in amino acids: CASSLGGVGQNYGYTF. The CDR3 region has the DNA TGTGCCAGCAGTTTAGGGGGCGTGGGACAGAACTATGGCTACACCTTC.

This clone came up many times. The chain recombines TRBV1 with TRBJ1-1; TRBD1 reflects the table's D call only, with no check against the DNA. TRBV1 is classified as a pseudogene. This CDR3 region has 18 residues. Here the CDR3 reads CTSSEERTGWSRNTEAFF. Here the CDR3 DNA reads TGCACCAGCAGCGAAGAAAGGACAGGGTGGAGTAGGAACACTGAAGCTTTCTTT.

This chain uses TRBV3-1 (or the pseudogene TRBV3-2) with TRBJ2-3, with 7 bases that match TRBD1. Germline-derived CDR1 and CDR2 are LGHDT and YNNKEL (reference sequence). The CDR3 covers 14 residues. Losses at the gene ends were 4 bases for V and 2 bases for J; bases not matched to a gene: 3. CDR3 residues: CASSLQGTTDTQYF. CDR3 sequence (DNA): TGTGCCAGCAGCCTACAGGGGACCACAGATACGCAGTATTTT.

The J gene is TRBJ2-2, the V gene TRBV5-1, with D perhaps TRBD1 (6 bases). Per germline, CDR1 SGHRS and CDR2 YFSETQ. CDR3 length: 16 residues. Trimming pared 5 bases from V and 4 bases from J, leaving 18 bases between. The CDR3 loop reads CASSTNEGHLTGELFF. The CDR3 coding sequence is TGCGCCAGCAGTACTAACGAGGGACACCTCACCGGGGAGCTGTTTTTT.

The chain couples TRBV9 to TRBJ1-2; the D gene is possibly TRBD1 (6 bases). The germline gives CDR1 SGDLS, CDR2 YYNGEE. Trimming removed 3 bases at V and 4 bases at J, with 16 bases between. This CDR3 spans 15 amino acids. CDR3: CASSAETTGLYGYTF. Written as DNA, the CDR3 is TGTGCCAGCAGCGCCGAGACTACAGGGCTCTATGGCTACACCTTC.

The chain recombines TRBV19 with TRBJ1-2; D is perhaps TRBD1 (6 bases). Trimming removed 6 bases from V and 8 bases from J, with 19 bases in between. Germline V CDR1 and CDR2: LNHDA, SQIVND (reference sequence). This CDR3 has 14 residues. Here the CDR3 DNA reads TGTGCCAGTAGGATGATACAGGGTAAAAGGGGCTACACCTTC. Its protein is CASRMIQGKRGYTF.

The chain links TRBV7-3 to TRBJ2-6; D is perhaps TRBD1 (5 bases). Trimming shortened V by 2 bases and J by 4 bases, and 9 bases separated the two germline ends. CDR1 is SGHTA, CDR2 FQGTGA, per germline. There are 15 residues in the CDR3. This CDR3 reads CASSLLGAGANVLTF. CDR3 bases: TGTGCCAGCAGCTTATTAGGGGCGGGGGCCAACGTCCTGACTTTC. Full variable domain (rest looked up from reference TRBV7-3 and TRBJ2-6): GAGVSQTPSNKVTEKGKYVELRCDPISGHTALYWYRQSLGQGPEFLIYFQGTGAADDSGLPNDRFFAVRPEGSVSTLKIQRTERGDSAVYLCASSLLGAGANVLTFGAGSRLTVL.

The chain joins TRBV19 to TRBJ1-3; D not resolved. The V end was cut by 1 base, the J end by 4 bases, with 8 bases between. The CDR3 spans 14 residues. Germline V gene data show CDR1 as LNHDA and CDR2 as SQIVND (reference sequence). The chain's CDR3 is CASSIAAAGNTIYF. The CDR3 bases are TGTGCCAGTAGTATAGCGGCGGCAGGAAACACCATATATTTT.

Regarding this clone: Within the sample, other DNA sequences also encode this same CDR3. CDR3 bases: TGTGCCAGTAGCATTGGACAGGGGAACACTGAAGCTTTCTTT. This translates into CASSIGQGNTEAFF. The chain recombines TRBV19 with TRBJ1-1, with 8 bases matching TRBD1. Per germline, CDR1 LNHDA and CDR2 SQIVND (reference sequence). The trim removed 6 bases at V and 1 base at J, leaving 4 bases unmatched. This CDR3 is 14 amino acids long.

The chain couples TRBV10-3 to TRBJ1-2; a weak D match, TRBD1 (5 bases). V was clipped by 3 bases and J by 0 bases, with 11 bases between them. The CDR3 is made up of 15 amino acids. The germline gives CDR1 ENHRY, CDR2 SYGVKD. The CDR3 loop reads CAISDGGLANYGYTF. DNA of the CDR3: TGTGCCATCAGTGACGGGGGGTTAGCTAACTATGGCTACACCTTC.

The gene calls are TRBV19 and TRBJ2-6, with 7 positions matching TRBD1. This CDR3 spans 15 amino acids. Trimming at V came to 3 bases and at J to 2 bases, leaving 1 base not matched to a gene. Germline V gives CDR1 LNHDA, CDR2 SQIVND (reference sequence). The CDR3 sequence: CASSIQGAGANVLTF. The CDR3 DNA sequence: TGTGCCAGTAGTATCCAGGGGGCTGGGGCCAACGTCCTGACTTTC.

This sequence joins TRBV2 and TRBJ2-2, with 12 bases fitting TRBD2. The CDR3 runs 14 residues. Germline V lookup: CDR1 SNHLY, CDR2 FYNNEI. V was clipped by 10 bases and J by 5 bases; unmatched bases: 5. The CDR3 spells CATGLAGWTGELFF. Here the CDR3 DNA reads TGTGCCACTGGACTAGCGGGGTGGACCGGGGAGCTGTTTTTT. Full variable domain (outside the CDR3, taken from reference TRBV2 and TRBJ2-2): EPEVTQTPSHQVTQMGQEVILRCVPISNHLYFYWYRQILGQKVEFLVSFYNNEISEKSEIFDDQFSVERPDGSNFTLKIRSTKLEDSAMYFCATGLAGWTGELFFGEGSRLTVL.

This clone has only one observation. V and J are TRBV29-1 and TRBJ2-2; D is unresolved. The germline CDR1 and CDR2 sequences are SQVTM and ANQGSEA. V was cut by 5 bases and J by 6 bases, with 16 bases left in between. This CDR3 is 14 amino acids long. In DNA, the CDR3 is TGCAGCGTTAGGCCAGAACGGTCTGCCGGGGAGCTGTTTTTT. Translated: CSVRPERSAGELFF.